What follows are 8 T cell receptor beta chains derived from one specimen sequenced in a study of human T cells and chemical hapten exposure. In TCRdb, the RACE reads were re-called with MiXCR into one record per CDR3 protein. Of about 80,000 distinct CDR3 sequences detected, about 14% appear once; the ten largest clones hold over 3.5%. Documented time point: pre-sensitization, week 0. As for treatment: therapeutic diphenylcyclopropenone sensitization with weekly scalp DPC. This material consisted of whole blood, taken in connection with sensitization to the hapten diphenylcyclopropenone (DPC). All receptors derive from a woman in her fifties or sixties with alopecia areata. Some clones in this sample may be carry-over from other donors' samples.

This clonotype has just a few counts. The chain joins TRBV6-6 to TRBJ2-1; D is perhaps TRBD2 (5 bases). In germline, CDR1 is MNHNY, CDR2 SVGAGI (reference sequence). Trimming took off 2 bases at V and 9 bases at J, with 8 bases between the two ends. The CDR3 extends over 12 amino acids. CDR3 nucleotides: TGTGCCAGCAGTTACCGGGGTGTTGAGCAGTTCTTC. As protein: CASSYRGVEQFF.

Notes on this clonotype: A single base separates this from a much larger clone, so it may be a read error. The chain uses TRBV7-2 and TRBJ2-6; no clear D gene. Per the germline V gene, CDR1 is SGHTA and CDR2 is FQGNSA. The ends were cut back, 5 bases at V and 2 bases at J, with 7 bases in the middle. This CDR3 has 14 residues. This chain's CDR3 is CASSHGAGANVLTF. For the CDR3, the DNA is TGTGCCAGCAGCCATGGGGCTGGGGCCAACGTCCTGACTTTC.

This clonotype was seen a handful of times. CDR3 residues: CSASPDRRGTEAFF. The CDR3 DNA sequence: TGCAGTGCTAGTCCGGACAGGAGGGGCACTGAAGCTTTCTTT. The chain has TRBV20-1 and TRBJ1-1; 7 bases are shared with TRBD1. The CDR3 has 14 amino acids. Germline V lookup: CDR1 DFQATT, CDR2 SNEGSKA (reference sequence). V lost 3 bases and J lost 4; bases outside the gene matches: 8.

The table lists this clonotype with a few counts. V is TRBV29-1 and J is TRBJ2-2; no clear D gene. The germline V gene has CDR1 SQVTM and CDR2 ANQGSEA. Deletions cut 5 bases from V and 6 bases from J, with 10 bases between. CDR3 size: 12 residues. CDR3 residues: CSVRQTPGELFF. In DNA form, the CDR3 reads TGCAGCGTTCGTCAGACTCCCGGGGAGCTGTTTTTT.

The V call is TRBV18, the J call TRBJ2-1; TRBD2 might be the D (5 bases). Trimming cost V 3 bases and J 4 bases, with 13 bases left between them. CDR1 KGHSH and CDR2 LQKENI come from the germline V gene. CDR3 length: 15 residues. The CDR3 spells CASSPVSGRYNEQFF. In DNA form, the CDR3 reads TGTGCCAGCTCACCGGTGAGCGGTAGGTACAATGAGCAGTTCTTC.

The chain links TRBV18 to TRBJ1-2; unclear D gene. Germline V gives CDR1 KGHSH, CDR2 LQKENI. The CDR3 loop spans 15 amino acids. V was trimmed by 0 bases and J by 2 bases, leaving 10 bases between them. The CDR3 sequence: CASSPPSEANYGYTF. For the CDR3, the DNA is TGTGCCAGCTCACCACCCTCGGAGGCGAACTATGGCTACACCTTC.

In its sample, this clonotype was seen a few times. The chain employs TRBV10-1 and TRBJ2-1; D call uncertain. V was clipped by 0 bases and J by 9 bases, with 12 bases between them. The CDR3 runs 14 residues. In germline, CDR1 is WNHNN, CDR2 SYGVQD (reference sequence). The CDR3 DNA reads TGCGCCAGCAGTGAGTCCCTAGGTGGTGGTGAGCAGTTCTTC. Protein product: CASSESLGGGEQFF.

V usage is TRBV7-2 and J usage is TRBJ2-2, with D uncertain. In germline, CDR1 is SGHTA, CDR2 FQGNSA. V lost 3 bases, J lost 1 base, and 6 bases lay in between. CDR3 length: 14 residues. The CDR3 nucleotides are TGTGCCAGCAGCTTCGACCAGAACACCGGGGAGCTGTTTTTT. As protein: CASSFDQNTGELFF.